The T cell receptor (beta chain) under discussion was sequenced for a study of vaccination and CD4 T cells after COVID-19. As to treatment: approximately nine-day PBMC culture with coronavirus spike peptide pools or control peptides (ViraFEST assay). This CDR3 is built from 13 residues. From germline, CDR1 is DFQATT and CDR2 SNEGSKA (reference sequence). The germline V and J ends were trimmed by 6 bases and 0 bases, with 10 bases remaining between them. This clonotype was detected only once. The antigen is not known. CD4+ T cells that had been cultured provided DNA sequenced with the Oncomine TCR Beta short-read assay. TCRdb reanalysed the PCR reads using MiXCR and keeps one entry per CDR3 protein. The data hold 5,500 to 9,000 distinct CDR3 sequences, with about half observed a single time.

This chain uses TRBV20-1 with TRBJ2-3; tentative D call: TRBD1 (6 bases). This clonotype was sampled from a human donor who had recovered from COVID-19. Sequencing was done on a sample of CD4+ T cells from blood, cultured in vitro. The DNA of the CDR3 is TGCAGTGCCTACAGGGATAGCACAGATACGCAGTATTTT. Amino acids: CSAYRDSTDTQYF.